Sequencing of this T cell receptor (beta chain) was carried out in a study of vaccination effects on CD4 cells after COVID-19. Method: immunoSEQ multiplex PCR; TCRdb's copy keeps in-frame clones and lacks some. Of 25,000 to 35,000 clones listed, 80% to 85% are singletons. Germline V lookup: CDR1 MNHEY, CDR2 SVGAGI. Trimming cost V 0 bases and J 8 bases, with 10 bases left between them. The CDR3 totals 13 residues. Turning to this clone: Its antigen is unidentified.

Under the ViraFEST assay, PBMC were stimulated with viral peptide pools so that antigen-specific CD4+ T cells expanded. Sequencing was performed afterwards. Isolation of CD4+ T cells took place after 10 days of culture. Each participant was given two doses of one vaccine (BNT162b2 or mRNA-1273). Specimen: CD4+ T cells from PBMCs cultured with SARS-CoV-2 spike peptides, collected after COVID-19 vaccination. The clonotype comes from a human donor who received a COVID-19 vaccine. Some clones in this sample may be carry-over from other donors' samples. The chain employs TRBV6-5 and TRBJ1-2; possibly TRBD1 for D (5 bases). CDR3 DNA sequence: TGTGCCAGCAGTTACTCCGGGGCTTACGGCTACACCTTC. Its translation is CASSYSGAYGYTF.